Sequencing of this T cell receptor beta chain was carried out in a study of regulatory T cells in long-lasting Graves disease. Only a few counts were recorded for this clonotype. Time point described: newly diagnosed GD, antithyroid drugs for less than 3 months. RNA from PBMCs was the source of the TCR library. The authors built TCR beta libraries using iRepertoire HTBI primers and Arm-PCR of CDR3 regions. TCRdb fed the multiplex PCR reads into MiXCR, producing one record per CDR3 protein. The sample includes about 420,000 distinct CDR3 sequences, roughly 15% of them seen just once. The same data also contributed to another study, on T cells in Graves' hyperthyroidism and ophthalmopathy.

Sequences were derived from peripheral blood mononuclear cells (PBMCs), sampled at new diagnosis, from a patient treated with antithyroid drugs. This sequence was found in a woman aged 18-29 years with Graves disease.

The CDR3 loop is CATSDRDRGSGANVLTF. CDR3 nucleotide sequence: TGTGCCACCAGTGATAGGGACAGGGGCTCTGGGGCCAACGTCCTGACTTTC. The chain links TRBV24-1 to TRBJ2-6, with TRBD1 matching 10 bases. CDR3 length: 17 amino acids. In germline, CDR1 is KGHDR, CDR2 SFDVKD. Trimming took 3 bases from V and 0 from J; bases not matched to a gene: 1.